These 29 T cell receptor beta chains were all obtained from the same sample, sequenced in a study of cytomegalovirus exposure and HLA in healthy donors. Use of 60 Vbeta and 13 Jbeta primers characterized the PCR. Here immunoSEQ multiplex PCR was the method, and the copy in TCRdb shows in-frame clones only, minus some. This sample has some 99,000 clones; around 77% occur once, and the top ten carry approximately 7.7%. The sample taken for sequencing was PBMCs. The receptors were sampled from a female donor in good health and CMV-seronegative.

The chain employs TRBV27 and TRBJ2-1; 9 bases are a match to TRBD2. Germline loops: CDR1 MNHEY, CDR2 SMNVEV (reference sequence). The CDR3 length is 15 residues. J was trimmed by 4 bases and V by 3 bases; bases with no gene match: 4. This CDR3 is CASSFSGGPYNEQFF. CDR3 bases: TGTGCCAGCAGTTTCAGCGGGGGGCCTTACAATGAGCAGTTCTTC.

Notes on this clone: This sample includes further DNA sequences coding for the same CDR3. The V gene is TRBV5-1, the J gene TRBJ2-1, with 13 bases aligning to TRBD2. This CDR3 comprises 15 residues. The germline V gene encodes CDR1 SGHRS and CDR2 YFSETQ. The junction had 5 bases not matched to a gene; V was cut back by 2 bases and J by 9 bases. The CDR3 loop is CASSLLAGGPGEQFF. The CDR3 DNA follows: TGCGCCAGCAGCTTACTAGCGGGAGGGCCCGGTGAGCAGTTCTTC.

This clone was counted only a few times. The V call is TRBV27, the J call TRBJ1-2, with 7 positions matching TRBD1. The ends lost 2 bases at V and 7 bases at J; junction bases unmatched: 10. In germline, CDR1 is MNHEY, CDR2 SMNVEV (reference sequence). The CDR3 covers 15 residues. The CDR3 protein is CASSLLLGGWGGYTF. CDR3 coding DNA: TGTGCCAGCAGTTTACTACTAGGGGGCTGGGGTGGCTACACCTTC.

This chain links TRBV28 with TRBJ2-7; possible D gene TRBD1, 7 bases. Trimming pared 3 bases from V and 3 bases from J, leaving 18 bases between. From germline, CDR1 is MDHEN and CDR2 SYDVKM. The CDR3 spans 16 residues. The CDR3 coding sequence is TGTGCCAGCAGTTTTAATTCGGGGGACAGTTTCTACGAGCAGTACTTC. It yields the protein CASSFNSGDSFYEQYF.

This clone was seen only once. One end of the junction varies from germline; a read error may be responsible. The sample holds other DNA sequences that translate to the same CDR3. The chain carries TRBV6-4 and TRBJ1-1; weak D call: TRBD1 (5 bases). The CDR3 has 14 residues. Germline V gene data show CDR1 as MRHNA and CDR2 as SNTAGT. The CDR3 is CASSSGGSGTEAFF. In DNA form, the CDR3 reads TGTGCCAGCAGCTCGGGGGGGAGCGGCACTGAGGCTTTCTTT.

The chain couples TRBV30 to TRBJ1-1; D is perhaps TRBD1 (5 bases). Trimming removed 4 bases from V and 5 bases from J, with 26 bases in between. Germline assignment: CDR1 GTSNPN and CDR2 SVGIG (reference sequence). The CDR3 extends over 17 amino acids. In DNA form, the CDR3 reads TGTGCCTGGATACAACGGATAAGGGGCGGGATTGTTACTGAAGCTTTCTTT. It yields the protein CAWIQRIRGGIVTEAFF.

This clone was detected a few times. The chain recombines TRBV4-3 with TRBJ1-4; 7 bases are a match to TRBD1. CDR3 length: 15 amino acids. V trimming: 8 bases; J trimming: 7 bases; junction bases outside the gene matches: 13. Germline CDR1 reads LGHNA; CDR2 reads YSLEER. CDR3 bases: TGCGCCAGCGGAATTTGGGGAAGGGGGCGTGAAAAACTGTTTTTT. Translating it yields CASGIWGRGREKLFF.

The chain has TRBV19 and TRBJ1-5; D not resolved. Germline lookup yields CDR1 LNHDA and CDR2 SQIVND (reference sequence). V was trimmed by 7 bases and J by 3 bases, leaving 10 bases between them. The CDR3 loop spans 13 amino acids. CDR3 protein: CASTLRFNQPQHF. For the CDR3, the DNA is TGTGCCAGTACCCTGAGATTCAATCAGCCCCAGCATTTT.

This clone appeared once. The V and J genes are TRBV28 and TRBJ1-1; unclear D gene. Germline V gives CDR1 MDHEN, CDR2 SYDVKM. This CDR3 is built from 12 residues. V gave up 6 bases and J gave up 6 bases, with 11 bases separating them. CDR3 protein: CASRLLEAEAFF. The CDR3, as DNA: TGTGCCAGCAGACTCCTGGAGGCTGAAGCTTTCTTT.

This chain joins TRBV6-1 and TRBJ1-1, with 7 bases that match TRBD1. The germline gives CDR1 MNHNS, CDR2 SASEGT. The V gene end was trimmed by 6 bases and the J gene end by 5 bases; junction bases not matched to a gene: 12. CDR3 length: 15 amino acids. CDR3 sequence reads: CASSPLVQGGTEAFF. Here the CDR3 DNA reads TGTGCCAGCAGCCCACTCGTTCAGGGGGGAACTGAAGCTTTCTTT.

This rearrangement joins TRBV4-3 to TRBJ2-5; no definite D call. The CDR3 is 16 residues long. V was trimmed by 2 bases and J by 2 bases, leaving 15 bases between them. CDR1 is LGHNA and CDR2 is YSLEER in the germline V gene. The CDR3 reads CASSQTVTRLQETQYF. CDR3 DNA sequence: TGCGCCAGCAGCCAAACGGTGACGCGGTTACAAGAGACCCAGTACTTC.

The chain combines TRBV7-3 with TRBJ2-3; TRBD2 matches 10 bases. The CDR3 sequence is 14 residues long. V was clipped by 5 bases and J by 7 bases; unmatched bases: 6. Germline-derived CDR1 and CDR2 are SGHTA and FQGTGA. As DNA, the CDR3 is TGTGCCAGCAGCCCAGGGACTAGCGCTTATACGCAGTATTTT. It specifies CASSPGTSAYTQYF.

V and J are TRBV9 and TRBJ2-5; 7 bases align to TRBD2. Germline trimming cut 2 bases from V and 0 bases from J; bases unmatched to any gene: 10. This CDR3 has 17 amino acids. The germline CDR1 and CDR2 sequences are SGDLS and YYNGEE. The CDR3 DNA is TGTGCCAGCAGCGTGACTTCTAGCGGACTGTACCAAGAGACCCAGTACTTC. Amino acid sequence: CASSVTSSGLYQETQYF.

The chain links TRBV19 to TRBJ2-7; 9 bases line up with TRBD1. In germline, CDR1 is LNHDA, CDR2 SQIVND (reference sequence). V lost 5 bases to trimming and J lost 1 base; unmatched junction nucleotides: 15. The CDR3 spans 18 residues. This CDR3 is CASSFPGTGRSYSYEQYF. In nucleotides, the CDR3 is TGTGCCAGTAGTTTCCCCGGGACAGGGAGATCGTATTCCTACGAGCAGTACTTC.

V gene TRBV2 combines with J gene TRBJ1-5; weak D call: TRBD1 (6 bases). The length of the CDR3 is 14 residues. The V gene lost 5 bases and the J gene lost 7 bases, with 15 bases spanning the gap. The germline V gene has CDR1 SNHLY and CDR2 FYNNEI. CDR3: CASSRSQGRQPQHF. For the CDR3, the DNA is TGTGCCAGCAGTCGATCACAGGGTAGGCAGCCCCAGCATTTT.

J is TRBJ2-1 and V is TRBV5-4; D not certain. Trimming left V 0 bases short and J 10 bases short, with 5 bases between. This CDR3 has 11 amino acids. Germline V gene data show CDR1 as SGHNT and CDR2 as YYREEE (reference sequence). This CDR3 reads CASSLVGEQFF. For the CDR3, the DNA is TGTGCCAGCAGCTTGGTCGGGGAGCAGTTCTTC.

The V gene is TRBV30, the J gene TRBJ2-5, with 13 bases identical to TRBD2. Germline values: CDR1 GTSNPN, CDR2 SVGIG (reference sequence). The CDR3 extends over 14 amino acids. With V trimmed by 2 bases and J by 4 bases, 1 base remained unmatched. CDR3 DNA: TGTGCCTGGAGTCGACTAGCGGGAGGAGAGACCCAGTACTTC. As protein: CAWSRLAGGETQYF.

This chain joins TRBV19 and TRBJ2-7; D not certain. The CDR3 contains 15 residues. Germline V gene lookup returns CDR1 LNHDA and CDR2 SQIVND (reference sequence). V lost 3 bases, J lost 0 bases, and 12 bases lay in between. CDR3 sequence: CASSISGEASYEQYF. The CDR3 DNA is TGTGCCAGTAGTATCAGTGGAGAAGCCTCCTACGAGCAGTACTTC.

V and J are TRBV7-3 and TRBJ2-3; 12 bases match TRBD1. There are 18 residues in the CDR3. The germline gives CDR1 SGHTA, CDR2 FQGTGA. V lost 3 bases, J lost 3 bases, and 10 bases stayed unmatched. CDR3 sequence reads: CASSFYPGQGASTDTQYF. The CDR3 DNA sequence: TGTGCCAGCAGCTTCTACCCGGGACAGGGGGCGAGTACAGATACGCAGTATTTT. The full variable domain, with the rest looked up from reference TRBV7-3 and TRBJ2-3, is GAGVSQTPSNKVTEKGKYVELRCDPISGHTALYWYRQSLGQGPEFLIYFQGTGAADDSGLPNDRFFAVRPEGSVSTLKIQRTERGDSAVYLCASSFYPGQGASTDTQYFGPGTRLTVL.

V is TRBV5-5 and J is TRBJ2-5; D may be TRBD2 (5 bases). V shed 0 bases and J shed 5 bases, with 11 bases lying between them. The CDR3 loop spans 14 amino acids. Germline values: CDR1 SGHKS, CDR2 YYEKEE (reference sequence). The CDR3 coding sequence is TGTGCCAGCAGCTTGGATGCCCGGACTGAGACCCAGTACTTC. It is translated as CASSLDARTETQYF.

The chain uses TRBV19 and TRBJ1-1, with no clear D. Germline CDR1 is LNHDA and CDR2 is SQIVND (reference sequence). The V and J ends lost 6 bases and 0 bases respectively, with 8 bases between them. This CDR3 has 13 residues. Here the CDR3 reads CASSDYVNTEAFF. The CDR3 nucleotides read TGTGCCAGTAGCGACTACGTGAACACTGAAGCTTTCTTT.

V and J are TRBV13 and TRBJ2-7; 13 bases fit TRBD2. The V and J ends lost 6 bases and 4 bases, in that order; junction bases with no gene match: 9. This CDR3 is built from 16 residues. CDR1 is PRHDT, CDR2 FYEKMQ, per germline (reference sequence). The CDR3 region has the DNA TGTGCCAGCAGTTACACCGGGACTAGCGGGGTTTACGAGCAGTACTTC. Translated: CASSYTGTSGVYEQYF.

This chain's CDR3 is CASTGTGATNEKLFF. Written as DNA, the CDR3 is TGTGCCAGCACCGGGACAGGAGCAACTAATGAAAAACTGTTTTTT. This chain connects TRBV2 to TRBJ1-4; 8 nucleotides match TRBD1. After removal of 7 bases from V and 0 bases from J, the junction contained 4 bases not matched to a gene. The CDR3 is 15 amino acids. Germline values: CDR1 SNHLY, CDR2 FYNNEI.

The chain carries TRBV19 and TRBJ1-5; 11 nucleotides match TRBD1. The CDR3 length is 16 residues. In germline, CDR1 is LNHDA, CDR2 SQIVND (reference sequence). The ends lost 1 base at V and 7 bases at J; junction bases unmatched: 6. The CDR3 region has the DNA TGTGCCAGTAGTATAGTGGGGGACAGGGGGAGGCAGCCCCAGCATTTT. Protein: CASSIVGDRGRQPQHF.

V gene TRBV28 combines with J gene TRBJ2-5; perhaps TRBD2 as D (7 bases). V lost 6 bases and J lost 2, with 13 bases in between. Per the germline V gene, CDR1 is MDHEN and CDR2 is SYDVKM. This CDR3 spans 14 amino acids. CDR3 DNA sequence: TGTGCCAGCAGCCCTGGGGGGGCACAAGAGACCCAGTACTTC. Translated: CASSPGGAQETQYF.

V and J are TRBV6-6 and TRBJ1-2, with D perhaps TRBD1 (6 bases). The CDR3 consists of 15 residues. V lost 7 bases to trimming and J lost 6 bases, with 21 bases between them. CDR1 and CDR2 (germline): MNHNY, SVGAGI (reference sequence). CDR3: CASIRGEGVRNGYTF. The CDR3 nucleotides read TGTGCCAGCATTCGAGGGGAGGGGGTGCGAAATGGCTACACCTTC.

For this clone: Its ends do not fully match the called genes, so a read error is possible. This chain's CDR3 is CANSDYGTLRSGELFF. The CDR3, as DNA: TGTGCCAACAGCGACTACGGGACTCTTCGTTCCGGCGAGCTGTTTTTT. This chain joins TRBV9 and TRBJ2-2; maybe TRBD2 (6 bases). The CDR3 covers 16 residues. Germline CDR1 reads SGDLS; CDR2 reads YYNGEE.

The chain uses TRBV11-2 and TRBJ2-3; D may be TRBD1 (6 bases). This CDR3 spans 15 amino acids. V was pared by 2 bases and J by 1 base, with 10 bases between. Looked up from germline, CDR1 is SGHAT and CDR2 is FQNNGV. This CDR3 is CASSLNRAGTDTQYF. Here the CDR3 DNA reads TGTGCCAGCAGCTTAAACAGGGCAGGCACAGATACGCAGTATTTT. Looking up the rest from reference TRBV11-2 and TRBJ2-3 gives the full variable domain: EAGVAQSPRYKIIEKRQSVAFWCNPISGHATLYWYQQILGQGPKLLIQFQNNGVVDDSQLPKDRFSAERLKGVDSTLKIQPAKLEDSAVYLCASSLNRAGTDTQYFGPGTRLTVL.

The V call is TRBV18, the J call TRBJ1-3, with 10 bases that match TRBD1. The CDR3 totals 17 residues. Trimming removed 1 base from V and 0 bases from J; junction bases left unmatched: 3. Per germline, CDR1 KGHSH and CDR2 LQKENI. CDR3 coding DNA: TGTGCCAGCTCACCACGGGGACAGGGGACCTCTGGAAACACCATATATTTT. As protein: CASSPRGQGTSGNTIYF.